This TCR beta chain stems from a study of blood T cell repertoires in COVID-19. Original processing methods: Quantification of nucleated cells was approximated via reference gene primer amplification. Method: immunoSEQ multiplex PCR; TCRdb's copy keeps in-frame clones and lacks some. That table furnishes V, J and clone size, whereas the DNA furnished D and trimming. The sample lists some 200,000 clones, 82% occurring once. With 2 bases clipped from V and 3 bases from J, the junction kept 1 base outside the gene matches. The CDR3 totals 14 residues. Germline assignment: CDR1 LGHNA and CDR2 YSLEER. This TCR derives from a human donor with acute or convalescent COVID-19. The donor label of this sample is uncertain. The chain is built from TRBV4-3 and TRBJ2-7; 10 bases match TRBD1. The sequencing sample was made of peripheral blood. The chain's CDR3 is CASSQRDRGYEQYF. The CDR3 nucleotides are TGCGCCAGCAGCCAACGGGACAGGGGCTACGAGCAGTACTTC.